Listed here are 30 T cell receptor beta chains from one sample, sequenced in a study of regulatory T cells in long-lasting Graves disease. The sample's time point: newly diagnosed GD, antithyroid drugs for less than 3 months. PBMC RNA was the source of the TCR library. Construction of the TCR beta libraries employed iRepertoire HTBI primers in conjunction with Arm-PCR of CDR3 regions. TCRdb re-called the multiplex PCR reads with MiXCR, one entry per CDR3 protein. The table records around 480,000 distinct CDR3 sequences, 15% to 20% of them present only once. This same sample was also part of a study on T cells in Graves' hyperthyroidism and ophthalmopathy.

The specimen comprised peripheral blood mononuclear cells (PBMCs), sampled at new diagnosis, from a patient treated with antithyroid drugs. Receptor source: a man aged 35 to 55 with Graves disease.

This clonotype was seen a handful of times. The chain employs TRBV9 and TRBJ1-2, with D possibly matching TRBD1 (6 bases). Germline CDR1 SGDLS, CDR2 YYNGEE. V was shortened by 3 bases and J by 4 bases, with 16 bases between the two germline ends. This CDR3 region has 15 residues. CDR3 bases: TGTGCCAGCAGCGCCGGACAGTGGGTTGTCTATGGCTACACCTTC. It translates to CASSAGQWVVYGYTF. Full variable domain (rest looked up from reference TRBV9 and TRBJ1-2): DSGVTQTPKHLITATGQRVTLRCSPRSGDLSVYWYQQSLDQGLQFLIQYYNGEERAKGNILERFSAQQFPDLHSELNLSSLELGDSALYFCASSAGQWVVYGYTFGSGTRLTVV.

The V gene is TRBV29-1, the J gene TRBJ2-7, with D uncertain. The germline V and J ends were trimmed by 4 bases and 2 bases, with 12 bases remaining between them. This CDR3 spans 13 amino acids. CDR1 is SQVTM and CDR2 is ANQGSEA in the germline V gene. The CDR3 nucleotides read TGCAGCGTTGGTTACAGTAACACCTACGAGCAGTACTTC. Protein: CSVGYSNTYEQYF.

This clonotype was observed many times. The V call is TRBV20-1, the J call TRBJ2-7; 12 bases fit TRBD2. The germline V gene has CDR1 DFQATT and CDR2 SNEGSKA (reference sequence). This CDR3 is built from 12 residues. The V and J ends lost 7 bases and 4 bases, in that order; junction bases with no gene match: 2. CDR3 region: CSGGLAGYEQYF. The DNA of the CDR3 is TGCAGTGGCGGACTAGCGGGGTACGAGCAGTACTTC.

About this clonotype itself: This sequence may be a read error, since a much larger clone differs from it by one base. V and J are TRBV6-1 and TRBJ2-1; D is unclear. Germline V gives CDR1 MNHNS, CDR2 SASEGT. CDR3 length: 16 residues. In DNA, the CDR3 is TGTGCCGGCAGCCCCACTCAGGACCGTCCCTACAATGAGCAGTTCTTC. Translating it yields CAGSPTQDRPYNEQFF.

The rearrangement links TRBV28 to TRBJ1-1; D call uncertain. The germline gives CDR1 MDHEN, CDR2 SYDVKM. This CDR3 region has 14 residues. With 1 base removed from V and 6 bases from J, the gap between germline ends came to 12 bases. CDR3: CASSLYGVSPEAFF. In DNA form, the CDR3 reads TGTGCCAGCAGTTTATATGGGGTTAGTCCTGAAGCTTTCTTT.

There are a few counts of this clonotype. A clone one base away is much larger, so this may be a read error. The chain carries TRBV2 and TRBJ2-1, with TRBD1 identical over 7 bases. Germline assignment: CDR1 SNHLY and CDR2 FYNNEI. The CDR3 runs to 15 residues. This CDR3 is CASSDSGTDYNVQFF. The CDR3, as DNA: TGTGCCAGCAGTGATTCCGGGACAGACTACAATGTGCAGTTCTTC.

In this sample, this clonotype turned up many times. The V and J genes are TRBV7-2 and TRBJ2-7; TRBD1 matches 7 bases. The trim removed 6 bases at V and 1 base at J, leaving 9 bases unmatched. Germline V CDR1 and CDR2: SGHTA, FQGNSA. The CDR3 is made up of 15 amino acids. Written as DNA, the CDR3 is TGTGCCAGCAGGGAAAGAGACAGGGCTTCCTACGAGCAGTACTTC. It specifies CASRERDRASYEQYF. The full variable domain, in which reference TRBV7-2 and TRBJ2-7 provide the parts outside the CDR3, is GAGVSQSPSNKVTEKGKDVELRCDPISGHTALYWYRQSLGQGLEFLIYFQGNSAPDKSGLPSDRFSAERTGGSVSTLTIQRTQQEDSAVYLCASRERDRASYEQYFGPGTRLTVT.

This clonotype was counted many times. A much larger clone lies one base from this, so it may be a read error. CDR3 protein: CASTGQGAQETQYF. The DNA for the CDR3 is TGTGCCAGCACCGGACAGGGGGCCCAAGAGACCCAGTACTTC. The chain couples TRBV18 to TRBJ2-5; 11 positions match TRBD1. Germline V gene sequence: CDR1 KGHSH, CDR2 LQKENI. Trimming cost V 8 bases and J 1 base; bases outside gene matches: 3. There are 14 residues in the CDR3.

This clonotype was seen at least ten times. The chain is built from TRBV12-3 or TRBV12-4 and TRBJ2-7; D unclear. V was clipped by 6 bases and J by 0 bases, with 18 bases between them. CDR3 size: 16 residues. CDR3 DNA sequence: TGTGCCAGCAGCCCCCTTGGCGGACGGAGCTCCTACGAGCAGTACTTC. Protein: CASSPLGGRSSYEQYF.

This clonotype showed up just a few times. The gene calls are TRBV18 and TRBJ2-3, with D tentatively TRBD1 or TRBD2 (5 bases each). The CDR3 has 14 residues. The germline CDR1 and CDR2 sequences are KGHSH and LQKENI. The V end lost 3 bases, the J end lost 4 bases, and 11 bases lay between the germline ends. CDR3 in DNA: TGTGCCAGCTCACCGGCCCGGGGCGCAGATACGCAGTATTTT. Translation gives CASSPARGADTQYF.

This chain links TRBV28 with TRBJ1-2, with TRBD1 identical over 8 bases. CDR1 MDHEN and CDR2 SYDVKM come from the germline V gene. The CDR3 totals 14 residues. V shed 6 bases, J shed 4 bases, and the junction held 7 bases outside the gene matches. The CDR3 DNA reads TGTGCCAGCAGCCGGACAGGGTATGGCTATGGCTACACCTTC. Protein: CASSRTGYGYGYTF.

J is TRBJ1-2 and V is TRBV6-2 or TRBV6-3; D is possibly TRBD1 (6 bases). The germline gives CDR1 MNHEY, CDR2 SVGEGT. CDR3 length: 14 residues. The V and J ends lost 5 bases and 8 bases respectively, with 18 bases between them. This CDR3 is CASSESTGGRGYTF. The CDR3 bases are TGTGCCAGCAGTGAATCAACCGGGGGCAGGGGCTACACCTTC.

Only a few counts were recorded for this clonotype. The V and J genes are TRBV29-1 and TRBJ2-3; D is unresolved. The germline V gene has CDR1 SQVTM and CDR2 ANQGSEA. Trimming shortened V by 4 bases and J by 3 bases, and 11 bases separated the two germline ends. CDR3 length: 13 residues. CDR3 nucleotides: TGCAGCGTTGGTAGAATACCTACAGATACGCAGTATTTT. Translated: CSVGRIPTDTQYF.

On this clonotype itself: The CDR3 ends on some other residue instead of the conserved phenylalanine or tryptophan, so this is likely a read error. The chain combines TRBV19 with TRBJ1-1; D possibly corresponds to TRBD1 (6 bases). The CDR3 contains 14 residues. Germline lookup yields CDR1 LNHDA and CDR2 SQIVND (reference sequence). The V gene lost 3 bases and the J gene lost 2 bases, with 10 bases spanning the gap. The CDR3: CASSIGTSNTEAFL. The CDR3 bases are TGTGCCAGTAGTATCGGGACATCAAACACTGAAGCTTTCCTT.

This chain uses TRBV7-3 with TRBJ2-7; TRBD2 matches at 9 bases. The CDR3 spans 16 residues. The V segment lost 1 base and the J segment 5 bases; nucleotides outside the gene matches: 9. Germline V lookup: CDR1 SGHTA, CDR2 FQGTGA. The chain's CDR3 is CASSLKGSSGAHEQYF. CDR3 coding DNA: TGTGCCAGCAGCTTAAAGGGGTCTAGCGGGGCCCACGAGCAGTACTTC.

This clonotype was picked up many times. The V and J genes are TRBV6-1 and TRBJ2-7; D uncertain. The germline V gene encodes CDR1 MNHNS and CDR2 SASEGT. CDR3 length equals 11 residues. V gave up 8 bases and J gave up 4 bases, with 9 bases separating them. DNA for the CDR3: TGTGCCAGCCTGGACGGGTACGAGCAGTACTTC. Protein: CASLDGYEQYF.

This clonotype was counted ten times or more. This chain links TRBV12-3 or TRBV12-4 with TRBJ2-1, with 7 bases aligning to TRBD1. Unmatched junction bases numbered 8, after V lost 6 bases and J lost 3 bases. The CDR3 runs to 15 residues. CDR3 region: CASSSGQKNYNEQFF. CDR3 coding DNA: TGTGCCAGCAGCTCGGGACAGAAAAACTACAATGAGCAGTTCTTC.

J is TRBJ2-2 and V is TRBV6-1, with D possibly being TRBD2 (6 bases). This CDR3 contains 14 residues. Per germline, CDR1 MNHNS and CDR2 SASEGT. V gave up 8 bases and J gave up 4 bases, with 14 bases separating them. The DNA for the CDR3 is TGTGCCAGCGACTCGGGAGAGGCCACCGGGGAGCTGTTTTTT. This encodes CASDSGEATGELFF.

This sequence joins TRBV5-1 and TRBJ2-1; 8 nucleotides match TRBD2. The trim removed 0 bases at V and 8 bases at J, leaving 4 bases unmatched. CDR3 length: 14 residues. Germline CDR1 is SGHRS and CDR2 is YFSETQ. CDR3 sequence: CASSLERTSYEQFF. The CDR3 region has the DNA TGCGCCAGCAGCTTGGAGCGGACTAGCTATGAGCAGTTCTTC.

Ten or more counts support this clonotype. The chain recombines TRBV15 with TRBJ1-1; unclear D gene. Trimming pared 3 bases from V and 4 bases from J, leaving 12 bases between. The V gene's germline CDR1 is LNHNV and CDR2 YYDKDF (reference sequence). This CDR3 contains 14 residues. The CDR3 loop is CATSSTRWGTEAFF. CDR3 coding DNA: TGTGCCACCAGCAGCACCCGGTGGGGCACTGAAGCTTTCTTT.

This clonotype occurred many times. The chain couples TRBV7-3 to TRBJ2-7; D might be TRBD1 or TRBD2, each matching 5 bases. This CDR3 has 14 amino acids. V lost 2 bases to trimming and J lost 5 bases, with 13 bases between them. Germline V gene data show CDR1 as SGHTA and CDR2 as FQGTGA. The CDR3 bases are TGTGCCAGCAGCTTATGGGGACCCCCTGACGAGCAGTACTTC. Its protein product is CASSLWGPPDEQYF.

This clonotype was found many times. The chain uses TRBV11-1 and TRBJ2-5; possible D gene TRBD2, 5 bases. Germline CDR1 and CDR2: SGHAT and FQDESV (reference sequence). The length of the CDR3 is 13 residues. The ends were cut back, 3 bases at V and 5 bases at J, with 10 bases in the middle. The CDR3: CASSFGVRETQYF. The CDR3 coding sequence is TGTGCCAGCAGCTTCGGGGTCCGGGAGACCCAGTACTTC.

This clonotype was observed at least ten times. V is TRBV20-1 and J is TRBJ1-1, with D unclear. Germline V gene sequence: CDR1 DFQATT, CDR2 SNEGSKA (reference sequence). CDR3 length: 12 amino acids. Trimming pared 3 bases from V and 0 bases from J, leaving 5 bases between. The DNA for the CDR3 is TGCAGTGCTAGTAAGGTGAACACTGAAGCTTTCTTT. It translates to CSASKVNTEAFF.

This clonotype was seen at least ten times. The V call is TRBV20-1, the J call TRBJ2-1; D is perhaps TRBD2 (6 bases). Germline V gene sequence: CDR1 DFQATT, CDR2 SNEGSKA (reference sequence). This CDR3 contains 14 residues. V was shortened by 4 bases and J by 2 bases, with 12 bases between the two germline ends. The CDR3 is CSAKGRDTYNEQFF. CDR3 DNA sequence: TGCAGTGCTAAGGGGCGGGATACCTACAATGAGCAGTTCTTC.

At least ten counts were recorded for this clonotype. The chain is built from TRBV5-1 and TRBJ2-7; 9 bases line up with TRBD2. CDR1 SGHRS and CDR2 YFSETQ come from the germline V gene. Trimming took 2 bases from V and 6 from J; bases not matched to a gene: 6. This CDR3 is 14 amino acids long. The CDR3 region has the DNA TGCGCCAGCAGCTTTGAGCTAGCGGGATCCGAGCAGTACTTC. It codes for CASSFELAGSEQYF. Combining the CDR3 with reference TRBV5-1 and TRBJ2-7 gives the whole variable domain KAGVTQTPRYLIKTRGQQVTLSCSPISGHRSVSWYQQTPGQGLQFLFEYFSETQRNKGNFPGRFSGRQFSNSRSEMNVSTLELGDSALYLCASSFELAGSEQYFGPGTRLTVT.

The table lists this clonotype with a few counts. This rearrangement joins TRBV3-1 to TRBJ2-4; 13 bases agree with TRBD2. Trimming cost V 3 bases and J 6 bases; bases outside gene matches: 11. The CDR3 has 18 residues. Germline assignment: CDR1 LGHDT and CDR2 YNNKEL (reference sequence). The CDR3 reads CASSHTWRTSGSGNIQYF. In DNA form, the CDR3 reads TGTGCCAGCAGCCACACTTGGAGGACTAGCGGGAGTGGAAACATTCAGTACTTC. Together with reference TRBV3-1 and TRBJ2-4, the CDR3 gives the full variable domain: DTAVSQTPKYLVTQMGNDKSIKCEQNLGHDTMYWYKQDSKKFLKIMFSYNNKELIINETVPNRFSPKSPDKAHLNLHINSLELGDSAVYFCASSHTWRTSGSGNIQYFGAGTRLSVL.

This clonotype was recorded many times. The chain links TRBV28 to TRBJ2-3; D might be TRBD1 (5 bases). From germline, CDR1 is MDHEN and CDR2 SYDVKM. The CDR3 sequence is 16 residues long. Trimming cost V 5 bases and J 0 bases, with 15 bases left between them. CDR3 in amino acids: CASSEFDSPSTDTQYF. As DNA, the CDR3 is TGTGCCAGCAGTGAGTTTGACAGCCCCAGCACAGATACGCAGTATTTT.

The chain carries TRBV30 and TRBJ2-2; D possibly corresponds to TRBD1 (6 bases). V was cut by 3 bases and J by 1 base, with 12 bases left in between. In germline, CDR1 is GTSNPN, CDR2 SVGIG (reference sequence). This CDR3 is 15 amino acids long. CDR3 DNA sequence: TGTGCCTGGAGGTTGGGACACCTGAACACCGGGGAGCTGTTTTTT. This translates into CAWRLGHLNTGELFF.

About this clonotype itself: A far larger clone is a single base away, which makes a read error likely. The chain is built from TRBV11-2 and TRBJ2-3; the D is unclear. The J call is doubtful: the DNA matches TRBJ1-1 better. Germline V lookup: CDR1 SGHAT, CDR2 FQNNGV. The CDR3 spans 15 residues. This chain's CDR3 is CASSLLKGLSGEAFF. CDR3 DNA sequence: TGTGCCAGCAGCCTACTGAAAGGACTGAGCGGTGAAGCTTTCTTT.

This clonotype was observed many times. V and J are TRBV28 and TRBJ1-1; tentatively, D is TRBD1 (6 bases). Trimming pared 6 bases from V and 1 base from J, leaving 18 bases between. CDR3 size: 16 residues. CDR1 MDHEN and CDR2 SYDVKM come from the germline V gene. CDR3 amino acids: CASSTLRGSRNTEAFF. CDR3 DNA sequence: TGTGCCAGCAGCACCTTAAGGGGGAGCAGGAACACTGAAGCTTTCTTT. Filled out from reference TRBV28 and TRBJ1-1, the complete variable domain reads DVKVTQSSRYLVKRTGEKVFLECVQDMDHENMFWYRQDPGLGLRLIYFSYDVKMKEKGDIPEGYSVSREKKERFSLILESASTNQTSMYLCASSTLRGSRNTEAFFGQGTRLTVV.